This T cell receptor beta chain was profiled in a study of blood T cell repertoires in COVID-19. The wider study: The United States, Italy and Spain provided the acute and convalescent COVID-19 samples. Sources were T cells, B-cell-depleted T cells, or PBMCs; the material itself was cDNA or gDNA.

Seattle patient enrollment occurred during active infection, with longitudinal follow-up thereafter. Produced via immunoSEQ multiplex PCR; TCRdb's table is partial and in-frame only. This sample has roughly 440,000 clones; about 91% occur once, and the top ten carry roughly 12%. CDR3 size: 14 residues. Germline V gene lookup returns CDR1 SEHNR and CDR2 FQNEAQ (reference sequence). V was pared by 4 bases and J by 4 bases, with 2 bases of the junction left unmatched. This chain joins TRBV7-9 and TRBJ2-2; 8 nucleotides line up with TRBD1. This sequence was found in a woman aged 50 to 60 with COVID-19, enrolled during active disease. Specimen: peripheral blood. CDR3 nucleotides: TGTGCCAGCAGCTCGGGACAGGCCACCGGGGAGCTGTTTTTT. Translating gives CASSSGQATGELFF.